What follows describes a single T cell receptor beta chain. V was cut by 4 bases and J by 5 bases, with 23 bases left in between. This CDR3 contains 17 residues. This sample was taken from a study of OX40 agonist ivuxolimab in advanced cancers. Study-level information: From about 20 to 80 years was the age range, with a mean of approximately 58 years, and 70% to 85% were male.

Autoimmune disease history or systemic immunosuppression led to patients being barred. On cycle 4 day 1 and cycle 7 day 1, as well as at baseline, blood was sampled. The protocol was immunoSEQ multiplex PCR, while the TCRdb copy is restricted to in-frame clones and leaves out a portion. The sample contains tens of thousands of clones, 70% to 90% of which appear only once. This sequence originates from an adult with an advanced solid tumor such as melanoma, head and neck, liver or kidney cancer. The V call is TRBV23-1, the J call TRBJ2-5; D uncertain. TRBV23-1 is known as an ORF, though its function is uncertain. Specimen: CD4+ or CD8+ T cells sorted from blood, collected in a trial of the OX40 agonist ivuxolimab. CDR3 sequence (DNA): TGCGCCAGCAGTCTAGATCCCATGGAGAGGCTCGGGGAGACCCAGTACTTC. Amino acid sequence: CASSLDPMERLGETQYF.